These 9 T cell receptor beta chains were all obtained from the same sample, sequenced in a study of blood T cell repertoires in COVID-19. This table comes from immunoSEQ multiplex PCR, and its TCRdb copy is limited to in-frame clones, with some not included. The sample has about 140,000 clones; about 80% are singletons. Sequenced material: PBMCs or T cells enriched from blood (not recorded which). These receptors were taken from a woman in her forties or fifties who had recovered from COVID-19.

J is TRBJ1-2 and V is TRBV10-2; no reliable D call. The ends were cut back, 2 bases at V and 0 bases at J, with 7 bases in the middle. In germline, CDR1 is WSHSY, CDR2 SAAADI. The CDR3 spans 14 residues. This CDR3 is CASSEAETNYGYTF. The CDR3 DNA reads as TGCGCCAGCAGTGAGGCAGAAACTAACTATGGCTACACCTTC.

This clone was counted only a few times. The J gene is TRBJ2-1, the V gene TRBV11-2; 7 bases fit TRBD2. The germline V gene encodes CDR1 SGHAT and CDR2 FQNNGV. The CDR3 consists of 16 residues. With V trimmed by 1 base and J by 9 bases, 12 bases remained unmatched. The CDR3 sequence: CASSLVPLAALGEQFF. In DNA form, the CDR3 reads TGTGCCAGCAGCTTAGTGCCCCTAGCGGCACTCGGTGAGCAGTTCTTC.

The rearrangement joins TRBV5-8 to TRBJ1-1; D remains ambiguous. Germline CDR1 SGHTS, CDR2 YDEGEE. The CDR3 consists of 13 residues. Trimming left V 2 bases short and J 1 base short, with 6 bases between. Here the CDR3 reads CASSFEGNTEAFF. For the CDR3, the DNA is TGTGCCAGCAGCTTCGAGGGGAACACTGAAGCTTTCTTT.

The V gene is TRBV3-1 (or the pseudogene TRBV3-2), the J gene TRBJ2-7, with D possibly matching TRBD2 (6 bases). The CDR3 runs to 11 residues. The germline gives CDR1 LGHDT, CDR2 YNNKEL (reference sequence). V was pared by 8 bases and J by 6 bases, with 11 bases between. Here the CDR3 DNA reads TGTGCCAGCCGCATGGGGGGCGAGCAGTACTTC. It is translated as CASRMGGEQYF.

This clone was seen only a few times. V and J are TRBV6-4 and TRBJ2-3, with TRBD2 matching over 9 bases. This CDR3 contains 17 residues. Per the germline V gene, CDR1 is MRHNA and CDR2 is SNTAGT. V was pared by 10 bases and J by 1 base, with 15 bases of the junction left unmatched. The CDR3 region has the DNA TGTGCCAAGCGACTAGCGGCCCCTCCGAGGGGCACAGATACGCAGTATTTT. Protein sequence: CAKRLAAPPRGTDTQYF.

This chain links TRBV11-3 with TRBJ2-3; 13 bases map to TRBD2. Germline lookup yields CDR1 SGHNT and CDR2 YENEEA. The V gene end was trimmed by 5 bases and the J gene end by 6 bases; junction bases not matched to a gene: 14. CDR3 size: 18 residues. Written as DNA, the CDR3 is TGTGCCAGCAGCCAGTCCGGACTAGCGGGAGTTTTGCCGGATACGCAGTATTTT. This translates into CASSQSGLAGVLPDTQYF.

This chain uses TRBV9 with TRBJ2-2; no reliable D call. The germline CDR1 and CDR2 sequences are SGDLS and YYNGEE. Trimming left V 4 bases short and J 2 bases short, with 12 bases between. This CDR3 comprises 15 residues. The DNA of the CDR3 is TGTGCCAGCAGCCTAGACATAATTAACACCGGGGAGCTGTTTTTT. It yields the protein CASSLDIINTGELFF.

This clone appeared a single time. The identical CDR3 is also encoded by other nucleotide sequences in the sample. V usage is TRBV7-9 and J usage is TRBJ2-1; unclear D gene. The CDR3 loop spans 16 amino acids. Between the trimmed V and J ends, which lost 1 base and 0 bases, there was a span of 10 bases. Germline CDR1 SEHNR, CDR2 FQNEAQ (reference sequence). In DNA, the CDR3 is TGTGCCAGCAGCTTAGTTGGCGGAAGCTCCTACAATGAGCAGTTCTTC. Translating gives CASSLVGGSSYNEQFF. Full variable domain (missing parts from reference TRBV7-9 and TRBJ2-1): DTGVSQNPRHKITKRGQNVTFRCDPISEHNRLYWYRQTLGQGPEFLTYFQNEAQLEKSRLLSDRFSAERPKGSFSTLEIQRTEQGDSAMYLCASSLVGGSSYNEQFFGPGTRLTVL.

V usage is TRBV5-1 and J usage is TRBJ1-2; the match to TRBD1 covers 7 bases. Germline-derived CDR1 and CDR2 are SGHRS and YFSETQ. The junction had 16 bases not matched to a gene; V was cut back by 5 bases and J by 6 bases. The CDR3 is 16 residues long. The CDR3 nucleotides read TGCGCCAGCAGGCCTCCCATTACAGGGGACAAGCATGGCTACACCTTC. Protein: CASRPPITGDKHGYTF.